The sequence of this T cell receptor (beta chain) was determined in a study of blood T cell repertoires in COVID-19. Looking at the study overall: The study drew acute and convalescent COVID-19 samples from the United States, Italy and Spain.

Cohort assignment relied on participant-reported clinical history. As originally analysed: How many nucleated cells were present was estimated from reference gene primer amplification. Measured with immunoSEQ multiplex PCR; TCRdb has only the in-frame clones, and not every one. The DNA gave D and trimming, while V, J and clone size come from that table. The sample has 200,000 to 250,000 clones; less than 90% are singletons. Trimming took off 2 bases at V and 5 bases at J, with 14 bases between the two ends. The length of the CDR3 is 15 residues. The germline V gene encodes CDR1 SGHNT and CDR2 YYREEE (reference sequence).

The source is a woman aged 50 to 60 in a cohort exposed to, infected with or recovered from COVID-19 (not recorded which). This chain connects TRBV5-4 to TRBJ1-3, with a weak D call TRBD1 (6 bases). Sequenced material: PBMCs or T cells enriched from blood (not recorded which). The CDR3: CASSFGQNVRNTIYF. For the CDR3, the DNA is TGTGCCAGCAGCTTCGGACAGAATGTTCGAAACACCATATATTTT. Variable domain in full (rest from reference TRBV5-4 and TRBJ1-3): ETGVTQSPTHLIKTRGQQVTLRCSSQSGHNTVSWYQQALGQGPQFIFQYYREEENGRGNFPPRFSGLQFPNYSSELNVNALELDDSALYLCASSFGQNVRNTIYFGEGSWLTVV.